The rows below give T cell receptor beta chains drawn from one sample of a study of CD8 T cells in Susac syndrome. TCRdb analysed the immunoSEQ multiplex PCR reads with MiXCR anew, one entry per CDR3 protein. The table lists some 50,000 distinct CDR3 sequences, around 93% of them singletons. Sample: CD8+ T cells from PBMCs. Receptor source: a human donor with Susac syndrome. Each CDR3 is given with its conserved first and last residue. D genes are given only for firm matches. Clone size is stated in some rows and not others, as once, few, many or a class when expanded.

-	TRBV6-5	once	TRBJ1-2	CASSVGTFYGYTF	TGTGCCAGCAGTGTCGGGACATTCTATGGCTACACCTTC
-	TRBV14	-	TRBJ2-7	CASSHNDIPPYEQYF	TGTGCCAGCAGCCATAACGACATTCCACCTTACGAGCAGTACTTC
TRBD2	TRBV11-3	-	TRBJ2-3	CASSLGRRGGTDTQYF	TGTGCCAGCAGCTTAGGCCGGCGGGGGGGCACAGATACGCAGTATTTT
TRBD2	TRBV3-1	-	TRBJ2-3	CASSPLAGATRDTQYF	TGTGCCAGCAGCCCTCTAGCGGGGGCCACCCGGGATACGCAGTATTTT
TRBD2	TRBV20-1	-	TRBJ2-3	CSVKAGGPTDTQYF	TGCAGTGTCAAAGCGGGGGGACCCACAGATACGCAGTATTTT
-	TRBV3-1	-	TRBJ2-5	CASSPTDRAGTQYF	TGTGCCAGCAGCCCCACCGATAGGGCAGGGACCCAGTACTTC
-	TRBV13	few	TRBJ2-5	CASSLGGQETQYF	TGTGCCAGCAGCTTAGGCGGGCAAGAGACCCAGTACTTC
-	TRBV13	-	TRBJ1-1	CASSPQGHAEAFF	TGTGCCAGCAGCCCTCAGGGTCACGCTGAAGCTTTCTTT
TRBD2	TRBV9	-	TRBJ2-5	CASSVVAGAQETQYF	TGTGCCAGCAGCGTAGTAGCGGGGGCACAAGAGACCCAGTACTTC
-	TRBV20-1	-	TRBJ1-2	CSAPGRGETYGYTF	TGCAGTGCCCCGGGTCGGGGGGAGACTTATGGCTACACCTTC
-	TRBV2	few	TRBJ2-7	CASSAYEQYF	TGTGCCAGCAGTGCCTACGAGCAGTACTTC
-	TRBV12-3/TRBV12-4	-	TRBJ1-1	CASISVNTEAFF	TGTGCCAGCATTTCGGTGAACACTGAAGCTTTCTTT
TRBD1	TRBV6-2/TRBV6-3	-	TRBJ2-7	CASSTQTGDEQYF	TGTGCCAGCAGTACCCAAACAGGGGACGAGCAGTACTTC
-	TRBV9	-	TRBJ2-1	CASSLAREQFF	TGTGCCAGCAGCTTGGCGCGGGAGCAGTTCTTC
TRBD1	TRBV2	-	TRBJ2-7	CASSDGQGLSEQYF	TGTGCCAGCAGTGACGGACAGGGGCTCAGCGAGCAGTACTTC
-	TRBV15	-	TRBJ2-7	CATSRDDLEQYF	TGTGCCACCAGCAGAGATGACCTCGAGCAGTACTTC
TRBD1	TRBV4-2	-	TRBJ1-6	CASSPGQGSSPLHF	TGTGCCAGCAGCCCGGGACAGGGGTCTTCACCCCTCCACTTT
TRBD2	TRBV6-4	-	TRBJ2-5	CASSRSSGGQETQYF	TGTGCCAGCAGTCGATCTAGCGGGGGACAAGAGACCCAGTACTTC
-	TRBV4-1	-	TRBJ2-5	CASSQESVGGPAETQYF	TGCGCCAGCAGCCAAGAGAGTGTTGGCGGCCCGGCAGAGACCCAGTACTTC
-	TRBV18	-	TRBJ2-1	CASSPTGYEQFF	TGTGCCAGCTCCCCAACAGGTTATGAGCAGTTCTTC
-	TRBV12-3/TRBV12-4	-	TRBJ2-3	CASTQRDISTDTQYF	TGTGCCAGCACACAGAGGGACATTAGCACAGATACGCAGTATTTT
-	TRBV23-1	-	TRBJ1-5	CASTLGNQPQHF	TGCGCCAGCACGCTGGGCAATCAGCCCCAGCATTTT
TRBD1	TRBV20-1	-	TRBJ2-7	CSARPPGQRTYEQYF	TGCAGTGCTAGACCACCGGGACAGCGAACCTACGAGCAGTACTTC
-	TRBV9	-	TRBJ1-6	CASNPPGQGAFNSPLHF	TGTGCCAGCAACCCCCCAGGGCAGGGCGCGTTTAATTCACCCCTCCACTTT
-	TRBV7-3	-	TRBJ2-1	CASSLGARGDEQFF	TGTGCCAGCAGCTTGGGGGCAAGAGGGGATGAGCAGTTCTTC
-	TRBV7-6	-	TRBJ1-1	CASSLTRVDMNTEAFF	TGTGCCAGCAGCTTAACAAGGGTAGATATGAACACTGAAGCTTTCTTT
-	TRBV29-1	-	TRBJ2-7	CSVEGQVSYEQYF	TGCAGCGTTGAAGGACAGGTCTCCTACGAGCAGTACTTC
-	TRBV7-2	-	TRBJ2-3	CASSLGGADTQYF	TGTGCCAGCAGCCTCGGGGGCGCGGATACGCAGTATTTT
-	TRBV30	-	TRBJ2-1	CAWWTTNNEQFF	TGTGCCTGGTGGACTACAAACAATGAGCAGTTCTTC
-	TRBV29-1	-	TRBJ2-2	CSVEWVNTGELFF	TGCAGCGTGGAGTGGGTGAACACCGGGGAGCTGTTTTTT
-	TRBV19	-	TRBJ1-1	CASSSPPGGTEAFF	TGTGCCAGCAGCTCGCCACCCGGAGGGACTGAAGCTTTCTTT
TRBD1	TRBV28	-	TRBJ1-4	CASIPGQGIEKLFF	TGTGCCAGCATCCCGGGACAGGGTATAGAAAAACTGTTTTTT
TRBD1	TRBV15	-	TRBJ1-2	CATSRGTGGFYGYTF	TGTGCCACCAGCAGAGGGACAGGGGGCTTCTATGGCTACACCTTC
-	TRBV4-1	-	TRBJ1-2	CASSQDVEGSFYGYTF	TGCGCCAGCAGCCAAGATGTGGAGGGTTCCTTCTATGGCTACACCTTC
TRBD2	TRBV19	-	TRBJ2-7	CASTAGSAYEQYF	TGTGCCAGCACAGCGGGGAGCGCCTACGAGCAGTACTTC
TRBD2	TRBV9	-	TRBJ2-5	CASSVSGGVGETQYF	TGTGCCAGCAGCGTATCCGGGGGGGTCGGAGAGACCCAGTACTTC
TRBD1	TRBV27	-	TRBJ2-7	CASSPDRDSYEQYF	TGTGCCAGCAGTCCGGACAGGGACTCCTACGAGCAGTACTTC
TRBD2	TRBV4-2	-	TRBJ2-7	CASSQEGTSGGFTSYEQYF	TGTGCCAGCAGCCAAGAAGGGACTAGCGGGGGTTTCACGAGCTACGAGCAGTACTTC
-	TRBV5-4	-	TRBJ2-4	CASSGALAKNIQYF	TGTGCCAGCAGCGGTGCCCTGGCCAAAAACATTCAGTACTTC
-	TRBV4-1	-	TRBJ2-1	CASSPDQVEQFF	TGCGCCAGCAGCCCAGATCAGGTTGAGCAGTTCTTC
-	TRBV19	-	TRBJ1-2	CASSLHSGGSGGYTF	TGTGCCAGTAGTCTCCATTCCGGGGGATCCGGGGGCTACACCTTC
TRBD1	TRBV4-1	-	TRBJ2-1	CASSQAIRDSHELTDNEQFF	TGCGCCAGCAGCCAAGCAATCCGGGACAGCCACGAACTAACCGACAATGAGCAGTTCTTC
-	TRBV9	-	TRBJ2-1	CASNPGLRNEQFF	TGTGCCAGCAACCCGGGACTCAGGAATGAGCAGTTCTTC
TRBD1	TRBV7-9	-	TRBJ1-2	CAIDRGHGYTF	TGTGCCATAGACAGGGGGCATGGCTACACCTTC
TRBD1	TRBV6-2/TRBV6-3	-	TRBJ1-5	CASSLDRVYQPQHF	TGTGCCAGCAGTCTCGACAGGGTGTATCAGCCCCAGCATTTT
-	TRBV27	-	TRBJ1-1	CASRPSWGTEAFF	TGTGCCAGCAGACCAAGCTGGGGGACTGAAGCTTTCTTT
TRBD2	TRBV9	-	TRBJ2-3	CASSPSGGLTDTQYF	TGTGCCAGCAGCCCGAGCGGGGGCCTCACAGATACGCAGTATTTT
-	TRBV6-5	-	TRBJ1-2	CASSQDCPSHTF	TGTGCCAGCAGCCAGGACTGCCCCTCTCACACCTTC
-	TRBV7-9	-	TRBJ1-2	CASSLGEYTF	TGTGCCAGCAGCTTAGGGGAATACACCTTC
-	TRBV2	-	TRBJ2-7	CASSPIAYEQYF	TGTGCCAGCAGCCCGATCGCCTACGAGCAGTACTTC
TRBD2	TRBV12-3/TRBV12-4	once	TRBJ2-1	CASTIPVRLAGNEQFF	TGTGCCAGCACCATCCCAGTCCGACTAGCGGGGAATGAGCAGTTCTTC
TRBD1	TRBV7-2	-	TRBJ2-5	CASTGRGQQETQYF	TGTGCCAGCACCGGAAGGGGACAGCAAGAGACCCAGTACTTC
-	TRBV3-1	-	TRBJ1-1	CASSQDWAWEAFF	TGTGCCAGCAGCCAAGATTGGGCGTGGGAAGCTTTCTTT
-	TRBV7-3	-	TRBJ1-5	CASSLSGTGSRPQHF	TGTGCCAGCAGCTTAAGTGGGACGGGCTCTCGTCCCCAGCATTTT
TRBD2	TRBV11-2	-	TRBJ2-5	CASSLAGTTNQETQYF	TGTGCCAGCAGCTTAGCCGGGACTACAAATCAAGAGACCCAGTACTTC
TRBD1	TRBV2	-	TRBJ1-1	CAALNQGDNTEAFF	TGTGCCGCGCTAAACCAGGGGGACAACACTGAAGCTTTCTTT
-	TRBV28	-	TRBJ2-5	CASSLVSLGAGDKTQYF	TGTGCCAGCAGTTTAGTTTCGCTAGGAGCCGGGGATAAGACCCAGTACTTC
-	TRBV9	once	TRBJ2-3	CASSVVAASTDTQYF	TGTGCCAGCAGCGTAGTTGCGGCTAGCACAGATACGCAGTATTTT
-	TRBV18	-	TRBJ2-5	CASSLLGQETQYF	TGTGCCAGCTCTCTTCTCGGACAAGAGACCCAGTACTTC